Below, 27 T cell receptor beta chains from the same sample are listed, as sequenced in a study of T cell responses to AZD1222 COVID-19 vaccine. Produced via immunoSEQ multiplex PCR; TCRdb's table is partial and in-frame only. Among roughly 180,000 clones listed, just over 90% were seen once. Sample: peripheral blood, taken 28 days after the second AZD1222 dose. All receptors come from an adult who received the AZD1222 COVID-19 vaccine.

The chain employs TRBV28 and TRBJ2-7, with D perhaps TRBD2 (5 bases). The CDR3 has 14 residues. V lost 5 bases, J lost 3 bases, and 14 bases lay in between. Germline-derived CDR1 and CDR2 are MDHEN and SYDVKM. CDR3 nucleotide sequence: TGTGCCAGCAGTCGGGTGGCTAGCAGCTACGAGCAGTACTTC. This translates into CASSRVASSYEQYF.

This chain connects TRBV7-9 to TRBJ1-1; D gene unclear. Germline CDR1 is SEHNR and CDR2 is FQNEAQ (reference sequence). The V end lost 5 bases, the J end lost 1 base, and 11 bases lay between the germline ends. The CDR3 contains 14 residues. The CDR3 DNA follows: TGTGCCAGCAGCCGGCAGACGGCGAACACTGAAGCTTTCTTT. It codes for CASSRQTANTEAFF.

This clone was counted a single time. V gene TRBV2 combines with J gene TRBJ2-3; D is undetermined. The length of the CDR3 is 11 residues. The V end lost 4 bases, the J end lost 5 bases, and 4 bases lay between the germline ends. Germline V gene sequence: CDR1 SNHLY, CDR2 FYNNEI. Here the CDR3 reads CASSVGDTQYF. CDR3 nucleotides: TGTGCCAGCAGTGTGGGAGATACGCAGTATTTT.

This chain joins TRBV11-3 and TRBJ2-1; TRBD1 or TRBD2 may be the D gene (5 bases each). This CDR3 contains 13 residues. Between the trimmed V and J ends, which lost 0 bases and 12 bases, there was a span of 12 bases. Germline loops: CDR1 SGHNT, CDR2 YENEEA. The CDR3 DNA reads TGTGCCAGCAGCTTAGATCTGAGGGGCGGGCAGTTCTTC. Its protein product is CASSLDLRGGQFF.

The gene calls are TRBV7-9 and TRBJ1-4; a weak D match, TRBD1 (5 bases). Germline values: CDR1 SEHNR, CDR2 FQNEAQ (reference sequence). Trimming took 4 bases from V and 12 from J, leaving 18 bases between them. CDR3 length: 14 amino acids. As DNA, the CDR3 is TGTGCCAGCAGCTCGGGACCGCAGGCCGGGCAACTGTTTTTT. Protein: CASSSGPQAGQLFF.

This sequence joins TRBV19 and TRBJ2-7; 7 nucleotides match TRBD1. The CDR3 is 13 amino acids. Germline V lookup: CDR1 LNHDA, CDR2 SQIVND (reference sequence). V lost 4 bases to trimming and J lost 3 bases; unmatched junction nucleotides: 3. The CDR3 is CASSKGTDYEQYF. The DNA for the CDR3 is TGTGCCAGTAGTAAGGGGACAGACTACGAGCAGTACTTC.

V gene TRBV6-5 combines with J gene TRBJ2-7, with 7 bases matching TRBD2. V shed 10 bases and J 0 bases; nucleotides not matched to a gene: 3. In germline, CDR1 is MNHEY, CDR2 SVGAGI. The CDR3 has 12 amino acids. CDR3 sequence: CATAGDSYEQYF. CDR3 sequence (DNA): TGTGCCACCGCGGGAGACTCCTACGAGCAGTACTTC.

The chain couples TRBV4-2 to TRBJ1-1, with TRBD1 identical over 7 bases. CDR3 length: 15 amino acids. The V gene's germline CDR1 is LGHNA and CDR2 YNFKEQ. V lost 3 bases to trimming and J lost 5 bases; unmatched junction nucleotides: 9. For the CDR3, the DNA is TGTGCCAGCAGCCAGGGACAGCGGGGGGATACTGAAGCTTTCTTT. Translating gives CASSQGQRGDTEAFF.

The chain joins TRBV28 to TRBJ1-3; D is unclear. Germline loops: CDR1 MDHEN, CDR2 SYDVKM. Trimming stripped 3 bases from V and 4 bases from J, with 10 bases between. CDR3 length equals 14 residues. The CDR3 nucleotides are TGTGCCAGCAGTTTGACTGTCGTGGGAAACACCATATATTTT. Its protein product is CASSLTVVGNTIYF. The variable domain in full, with the rest retrieved from reference TRBV28 and TRBJ1-3, is DVKVTQSSRYLVKRTGEKVFLECVQDMDHENMFWYRQDPGLGLRLIYFSYDVKMKEKGDIPEGYSVSREKKERFSLILESASTNQTSMYLCASSLTVVGNTIYFGEGSWLTVV.

The sample holds one count of this clone. The V and J genes are TRBV4-2 and TRBJ1-5, with 9 bases aligning to TRBD1. Germline V gene sequence: CDR1 LGHNA, CDR2 YNFKEQ. Trimming at V came to 5 bases and at J to 5 bases, leaving 13 bases not matched to a gene. The CDR3 totals 17 residues. The CDR3 loop is CASSKGVGTGMYQPQHF. DNA of the CDR3: TGTGCCAGCAGCAAAGGGGTCGGGACAGGGATGTATCAGCCCCAGCATTTT.

The rearrangement joins TRBV21-1 to TRBJ2-3; the table assigns TRBD1, which was not confirmed against the DNA. TRBV21-1 is listed as a pseudogene. CDR3 size: 17 residues. The CDR3 is CASSKLRTGMGTDTQYF. CDR3 nucleotide sequence: TGTGCCAGCAGCAAACTCCGGACAGGGATGGGGACAGATACGCAGTATTTT.

With respect to this clone: Within the sample, other DNA sequences also encode this same CDR3. V is TRBV27 and J is TRBJ1-1; TRBD1 might be the D (5 bases). Trimming shortened V by 5 bases and J by 5 bases, and 15 bases separated the two germline ends. There are 14 residues in the CDR3. Germline CDR1 MNHEY, CDR2 SMNVEV (reference sequence). Here the CDR3 reads CASSLSRGGTEAFF. CDR3 DNA: TGTGCCAGCAGTCTCTCCCGGGGGGGAACTGAAGCTTTCTTT.

This rearrangement joins TRBV7-9 to TRBJ1-2; D not certain. V lost 5 bases and J lost 8, with 12 bases in between. The germline V gene has CDR1 SEHNR and CDR2 FQNEAQ (reference sequence). The CDR3 sequence is 12 residues long. CDR3 sequence (DNA): TGTGCCAGCAGCCGAAGGACCTACGGCTACACCTTC. Amino acids: CASSRRTYGYTF.

The chain carries TRBV28 and TRBJ1-6; D uncertain. V lost 4 bases and J lost 8, with 12 bases in between. CDR1 is MDHEN and CDR2 is SYDVKM in the germline V gene. CDR3 length: 14 amino acids. CDR3 amino acids: CASSSPTGYSPLHF. The CDR3 DNA is TGTGCCAGCAGTTCCCCGACGGGTTATTCACCCCTCCACTTT.

The CDR3 DNA is TGTGCCAGCAGACCCACTAGCGGGAAAAGCACAGATACGCAGTATTTT. This gives the protein CASRPTSGKSTDTQYF. The chain carries TRBV2 and TRBJ2-3, with 10 bases that match TRBD2. Germline values: CDR1 SNHLY, CDR2 FYNNEI. The CDR3 has 16 residues. V shed 6 bases, J shed 0 bases, and the junction held 6 bases outside the gene matches.

The gene calls are TRBV24-1 and TRBJ1-5, with D unclear. The CDR3 is 14 amino acids. CDR1 is KGHDR and CDR2 is SFDVKD in the germline V gene. V lost 7 bases and J lost 1, with 10 bases in between. DNA for the CDR3: TGTGCCACCAGCACGGGGATGAGCAATCAGCCCCAGCATTTT. Its protein product is CATSTGMSNQPQHF.

The rearrangement uses TRBV12-3 or TRBV12-4 and TRBJ1-2; no firm D call. V was clipped by 7 bases and J by 8 bases, with 11 bases between them. CDR3 size: 11 residues. CDR3 coding DNA: TGTGCCAGCACCCGAGGTATAGGCTACACCTTC. It encodes CASTRGIGYTF.

J is TRBJ2-7 and V is TRBV28; no definite D call. V lost 1 base and J lost 0, with 13 bases in between. CDR3 size: 16 residues. CDR1 MDHEN and CDR2 SYDVKM come from the germline V gene. The CDR3 protein is CASSLYGPSYSYEQYF. CDR3 nucleotides: TGTGCCAGCAGTTTATACGGGCCAAGCTACTCCTACGAGCAGTACTTC.

V is TRBV10-2 and J is TRBJ2-1; tentatively, D is TRBD1 (6 bases). Trimming stripped 6 bases from V and 1 base from J, with 25 bases between. The CDR3 is 19 residues long. The germline gives CDR1 WSHSY, CDR2 SAAADI. The CDR3 here is CASSLDPWTDRRSYNEQFF. The CDR3 coding sequence is TGCGCCAGCAGCTTAGACCCCTGGACTGACAGGAGGTCCTACAATGAGCAGTTCTTC.

V is TRBV28 and J is TRBJ2-1, with 11 bases identical to TRBD2. The germline V gene has CDR1 MDHEN and CDR2 SYDVKM. There are 18 residues in the CDR3. V dropped 5 bases and J dropped 5; count of bases not matched to a gene: 14. CDR3 sequence: CASSPSLAGGILHNEQFF. CDR3 nucleotide sequence: TGTGCCAGCAGTCCCTCCTTAGCGGGAGGGATCCTCCACAATGAGCAGTTCTTC.

The chain is built from TRBV5-1 and TRBJ1-3; D might be TRBD1 (5 bases). CDR1 SGHRS and CDR2 YFSETQ come from the germline V gene. V lost 4 bases, J lost 3 bases, and 17 bases lay in between. The CDR3 runs 16 residues. The CDR3: CASSPDGGPGGNTIYF. The CDR3, as DNA: TGCGCCAGCAGCCCGGACGGGGGACCGGGTGGAAACACCATATATTTT.

The chain employs TRBV6-5 and TRBJ2-7; 9 positions agree with TRBD2. The V and J ends lost 6 bases and 4 bases, in that order; junction bases with no gene match: 4. Looked up from germline, CDR1 is MNHEY and CDR2 is SVGAGI. The CDR3 has 13 amino acids. CDR3 residues: CASRTSGLYEQYF. CDR3 sequence (DNA): TGTGCCAGCAGGACTAGCGGCCTTTACGAGCAGTACTTC.

This clone showed up just once. V and J are TRBV3-1 (or the pseudogene TRBV3-2) and TRBJ2-5, with D tentatively TRBD1 (6 bases). CDR3 size: 16 residues. V shed 4 bases and J shed 1 base, with 16 bases lying between them. The germline V gene encodes CDR1 LGHDT and CDR2 YNNKEL (reference sequence). The CDR3 sequence: CASSLLGARIQETQYF. As DNA, the CDR3 is TGTGCCAGCAGCCTTTTGGGGGCGCGAATCCAAGAGACCCAGTACTTC.

This clone came up once. The V gene is TRBV19, the J gene TRBJ1-4; D is perhaps TRBD1 (6 bases). Germline CDR1 LNHDA, CDR2 SQIVND (reference sequence). V was cut by 4 bases and J by 3 bases, with 12 bases left in between. CDR3 length: 15 residues. CDR3 residues: CASSTTGFANEKLFF. CDR3 DNA sequence: TGTGCCAGTAGTACAACAGGGTTCGCTAATGAAAAACTGTTTTTT. The full variable domain, completed using reference TRBV19 and TRBJ1-4, is DGGITQSPKYLFRKEGQNVTLSCEQNLNHDAMYWYRQDPGQGLRLIYYSQIVNDFQKGDIAEGYSVSREKKESFPLTVTSAQKNPTAFYLCASSTTGFANEKLFFGSGTQLSVL.

The V call is TRBV21-1, the J call TRBJ2-7; TRBD1 is taken as the D call from the table, unchecked against the DNA. TRBV21-1 is listed as a pseudogene. The length of the CDR3 is 11 residues. The CDR3 DNA reads TGTGCCAGGACACTGCCCTACGAGCAGTACTTC. Translation gives CARTLPYEQYF.

This chain links TRBV10-2 with TRBJ1-2; no firm D call. Looked up from germline, CDR1 is WSHSY and CDR2 is SAAADI. V lost 4 bases and J 4 bases, leaving 13 bases between the germline ends. The CDR3 is 14 residues long. The CDR3: CASSGSGIPYGYTF. The CDR3 region has the DNA TGCGCCAGCAGTGGGTCGGGGATTCCCTATGGCTACACCTTC.

This clone has a single count. V usage is TRBV2 and J usage is TRBJ2-1; D might be TRBD2 (5 bases). Between the trimmed V and J ends, which lost 8 bases and 8 bases, there was a span of 13 bases. Germline assignment: CDR1 SNHLY and CDR2 FYNNEI. The length of the CDR3 is 12 residues. The CDR3 bases are TGTGCCAGCTGGCTAGCAGGTGATGAGCAGTTCTTC. This translates into CASWLAGDEQFF. The full variable domain, its missing parts supplied by reference TRBV2 and TRBJ2-1, is EPEVTQTPSHQVTQMGQEVILRCVPISNHLYFYWYRQILGQKVEFLVSFYNNEISEKSEIFDDQFSVERPDGSNFTLKIRSTKLEDSAMYFCASWLAGDEQFFGPGTRLTVL.